This entry lists 8 T cell receptor beta chains sequenced from one sample in a study of human T cells and chemical hapten exposure. In TCRdb, the RACE reads were re-called with MiXCR into one record per CDR3 protein. The sample holds around 110,000 distinct CDR3 sequences, about 11% seen once. Stated time point: patch test 3, about 24 weeks after DPC sensitization. Noted treatment: therapeutic diphenylcyclopropenone sensitization with weekly scalp DPC. The sample here was whole blood, taken in connection with sensitization to the hapten diphenylcyclopropenone (DPC). These receptor sequences come from a woman aged 45-65 years with alopecia areata. Some clones in this sample may be carry-over from other donors' samples.

In its sample, this clonotype was seen a few times. The chain joins TRBV3-1 to TRBJ2-5; 10 positions match TRBD2. Germline trimming cut 1 base from V and 9 bases from J; bases unmatched to any gene: 20. CDR3 length: 19 amino acids. CDR1 is LGHDT and CDR2 is YNNKEL in the germline V gene (reference sequence). The CDR3 DNA is TGTGCCAGCAGCCAAGGTCGGCTAGCGGGGGCCTCGACGATGGTGGCCCAGTACTTC. This codes for CASSQGRLAGASTMVAQYF.

This clonotype was found many times. The V and J genes are TRBV7-9 and TRBJ2-2; perhaps D is TRBD1 or TRBD2 (5 bases each). This CDR3 has 16 amino acids. The V gene's germline CDR1 is SEHNR and CDR2 FQNEAQ (reference sequence). V lost 5 bases and J lost 1, with 14 bases in between. The CDR3, as DNA: TGTGCCAGCAGCAAGCCGGGACGGCAGAACACCGGGGAGCTGTTTTTT. This codes for CASSKPGRQNTGELFF.

V is TRBV4-3 and J is TRBJ2-5, with 7 bases lining up with TRBD2. The CDR3 is 14 residues long. Germline assignment: CDR1 LGHNA and CDR2 YSLEER. The junction had 1 base not matched to a gene; V was cut back by 0 bases and J by 3 bases. CDR3: CASSQELAKETQYF. CDR3 coding DNA: TGCGCCAGCAGCCAAGAACTAGCGAAAGAGACCCAGTACTTC.

This clonotype was detected only a few times. In DNA form, the CDR3 reads TGTGCCAGCAGCTTGGACCCAGGGGGAGATCCCCTCCACTTT. This sequence encodes CASSLDPGGDPLHF. The V and J genes are TRBV5-6 and TRBJ1-6; TRBD1 agrees at 7 bases. CDR1 is SGHDT and CDR2 is YYEEEE in the germline V gene. Losses at the gene ends were 0 bases for V and 13 bases for J; bases not matched to a gene: 7. CDR3 length: 14 amino acids.

This clonotype has at least ten counts. The chain links TRBV11-2 to TRBJ2-1; 10 bases map to TRBD1. With 4 bases clipped from V and 4 bases from J, the junction kept 4 bases outside the gene matches. From germline, CDR1 is SGHAT and CDR2 FQNNGV. There are 15 residues in the CDR3. The CDR3 sequence is CASSSGTGAYNEQFF. CDR3 nucleotides: TGTGCCAGCAGCTCCGGGACAGGGGCGTACAATGAGCAGTTCTTC.

The chain couples TRBV10-3 to TRBJ2-5; D unclear. The CDR3 is made up of 15 amino acids. V was clipped by 4 bases and J by 1 base, with 13 bases between them. In germline, CDR1 is ENHRY, CDR2 SYGVKD. The CDR3 region has the DNA TGTGCCATCAGTGGTAGGTGGGGAATCCAAGAGACCCAGTACTTC. This sequence encodes CAISGRWGIQETQYF.

This clonotype was recorded at least ten times. The chain has TRBV6-1 and TRBJ2-4; no firm D call. The germline gives CDR1 MNHNS, CDR2 SASEGT. V dropped 3 bases and J dropped 6 bases, with 12 bases sitting between them. CDR3 size: 14 residues. Here the CDR3 reads CASSEGRALNIQYF. The CDR3 DNA is TGTGCCAGCAGTGAGGGCCGGGCCCTAAACATTCAGTACTTC.

CDR3 bases: TGTGCCAGCAGTTACCGCGGGGGGCACCTTGGCGAGCAGTACTTC. Translation: CASSYRGGHLGEQYF. This rearrangement joins TRBV6-2 or TRBV6-3 to TRBJ2-7, with 8 bases matching TRBD2. Trimming removed 2 bases from V and 6 bases from J; junction bases left unmatched: 9. CDR1 and CDR2 (germline): MNHEY, SVGEGT. This CDR3 is built from 15 residues.